Listed here are 2 T cell receptor beta chains from one sample, sequenced in a study of control samples from healthy donors and cancer patients. This table comes from immunoSEQ multiplex PCR, and its TCRdb copy is limited to in-frame clones, with some not included. The table includes 100,000 or so clones, about 90% detected once. The material sequenced was blood. These TCRs come from a woman between 18 and 30 years old in good health.

The rearrangement links TRBV12-3 or TRBV12-4 to TRBJ1-1; no definite D call. V was trimmed by 7 bases and J by 6 bases, leaving 9 bases between them. The CDR3 extends over 11 amino acids. The CDR3 bases are TGTGCCAGCATAGGAACAGCTGAAGCTTTCTTT. It yields the protein CASIGTAEAFF.

The CDR3 protein is CASALGGGSDTQYF. In DNA form, the CDR3 reads TGTGCCAGTGCCCTAGGGGGAGGTTCAGATACGCAGTATTTT. The chain has TRBV19 and TRBJ2-3; possibly TRBD1 or TRBD2 for D (6 bases each). The CDR3 has 14 amino acids. Trimming removed 8 bases at V and 4 bases at J, with 16 bases between. Germline CDR1 LNHDA, CDR2 SQIVND (reference sequence). Supplemented by reference TRBV19 and TRBJ2-3, the full variable domain reads DGGITQSPKYLFRKEGQNVTLSCEQNLNHDAMYWYRQDPGQGLRLIYYSQIVNDFQKGDIAEGYSVSREKKESFPLTVTSAQKNPTAFYLCASALGGGSDTQYFGPGTRLTVL.